The clone carrying this TCR beta chain showed up just a few times. Its matching antigen is unknown. This table comes from immunoSEQ multiplex PCR, and its TCRdb copy is limited to in-frame clones, with some not included. The table lists some 19,000 clones, roughly 80% of them singletons. Treatment here: AdE1-LMPpoly-expanded autologous EBV-specific T-cell therapy followed by anti-PD-1 nivolumab. CDR3 length: 15 residues. The data originate from a study of EBV T-cell therapy then PD-1 blockade in nasopharyngeal carcinoma. The sample in question was CD8+ T cells from blood, obtained at day 33 from a patient whose treatment included autologous EBV-specific T cells and nivolumab. The sequence derives from a middle-aged man with nasopharyngeal carcinoma. J is TRBJ1-5 and V is TRBV21-1. TRBV21-1 is a recognized pseudogene. CDR3 amino acids: CASSKAGEENQPQHF. In nucleotides, the CDR3 is TGTGCCAGCAGCAAAGCAGGGGAGGAGAATCAGCCCCAGCATTTT.